This T cell receptor beta chain came from a study of cytomegalovirus exposure and HLA in healthy donors. The PCR employed 60 Vbeta primers together with 13 Jbeta primers. The assay was immunoSEQ multiplex PCR, and TCRdb's table has in-frame clones only and misses some. The table lists 95,000 to 150,000 clones, about 76% of them singletons. Input material: PBMCs. The clonotype comes from a man between 60 and 75 years old in good health and CMV-seropositive.

The CDR3 DNA sequence: TGTGCCAGCAGCCAAGAGATAGCGGGAGGTGGGAACAATGAGCAGTTCTTC. It specifies CASSQEIAGGGNNEQFF. The rearrangement joins TRBV4-2 to TRBJ2-1, with 10 nucleotides matching TRBD2. The CDR3 totals 17 residues. Germline trimming cut 0 bases from V and 5 bases from J; bases unmatched to any gene: 7. Germline CDR1 is LGHNA and CDR2 is YNFKEQ.